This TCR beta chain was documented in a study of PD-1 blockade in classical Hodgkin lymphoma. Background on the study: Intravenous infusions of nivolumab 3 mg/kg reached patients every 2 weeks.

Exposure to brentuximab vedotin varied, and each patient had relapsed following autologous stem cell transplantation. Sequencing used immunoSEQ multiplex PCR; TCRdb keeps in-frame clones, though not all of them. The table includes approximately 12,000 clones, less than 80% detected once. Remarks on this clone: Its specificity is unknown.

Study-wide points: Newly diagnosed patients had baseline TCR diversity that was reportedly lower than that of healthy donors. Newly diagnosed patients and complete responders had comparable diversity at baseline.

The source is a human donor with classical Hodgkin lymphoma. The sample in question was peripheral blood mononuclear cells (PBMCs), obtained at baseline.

The CDR3 reads CASSLAVGTDTQYF. Written as DNA, the CDR3 is TGCGCCAGCAGCTTGGCCGTGGGCACAGATACGCAGTATTTT. The V and J genes are TRBV5-1 and TRBJ2-3; D ambiguous. Germline V gene data show CDR1 as SGHRS and CDR2 as YFSETQ. The length of the CDR3 is 14 residues. V lost 0 bases and J 1 base, leaving 6 bases between the germline ends. The full variable domain, completed using reference TRBV5-1 and TRBJ2-3, is KAGVTQTPRYLIKTRGQQVTLSCSPISGHRSVSWYQQTPGQGLQFLFEYFSETQRNKGNFPGRFSGRQFSNSRSEMNVSTLELGDSALYLCASSLAVGTDTQYFGPGTRLTVL.